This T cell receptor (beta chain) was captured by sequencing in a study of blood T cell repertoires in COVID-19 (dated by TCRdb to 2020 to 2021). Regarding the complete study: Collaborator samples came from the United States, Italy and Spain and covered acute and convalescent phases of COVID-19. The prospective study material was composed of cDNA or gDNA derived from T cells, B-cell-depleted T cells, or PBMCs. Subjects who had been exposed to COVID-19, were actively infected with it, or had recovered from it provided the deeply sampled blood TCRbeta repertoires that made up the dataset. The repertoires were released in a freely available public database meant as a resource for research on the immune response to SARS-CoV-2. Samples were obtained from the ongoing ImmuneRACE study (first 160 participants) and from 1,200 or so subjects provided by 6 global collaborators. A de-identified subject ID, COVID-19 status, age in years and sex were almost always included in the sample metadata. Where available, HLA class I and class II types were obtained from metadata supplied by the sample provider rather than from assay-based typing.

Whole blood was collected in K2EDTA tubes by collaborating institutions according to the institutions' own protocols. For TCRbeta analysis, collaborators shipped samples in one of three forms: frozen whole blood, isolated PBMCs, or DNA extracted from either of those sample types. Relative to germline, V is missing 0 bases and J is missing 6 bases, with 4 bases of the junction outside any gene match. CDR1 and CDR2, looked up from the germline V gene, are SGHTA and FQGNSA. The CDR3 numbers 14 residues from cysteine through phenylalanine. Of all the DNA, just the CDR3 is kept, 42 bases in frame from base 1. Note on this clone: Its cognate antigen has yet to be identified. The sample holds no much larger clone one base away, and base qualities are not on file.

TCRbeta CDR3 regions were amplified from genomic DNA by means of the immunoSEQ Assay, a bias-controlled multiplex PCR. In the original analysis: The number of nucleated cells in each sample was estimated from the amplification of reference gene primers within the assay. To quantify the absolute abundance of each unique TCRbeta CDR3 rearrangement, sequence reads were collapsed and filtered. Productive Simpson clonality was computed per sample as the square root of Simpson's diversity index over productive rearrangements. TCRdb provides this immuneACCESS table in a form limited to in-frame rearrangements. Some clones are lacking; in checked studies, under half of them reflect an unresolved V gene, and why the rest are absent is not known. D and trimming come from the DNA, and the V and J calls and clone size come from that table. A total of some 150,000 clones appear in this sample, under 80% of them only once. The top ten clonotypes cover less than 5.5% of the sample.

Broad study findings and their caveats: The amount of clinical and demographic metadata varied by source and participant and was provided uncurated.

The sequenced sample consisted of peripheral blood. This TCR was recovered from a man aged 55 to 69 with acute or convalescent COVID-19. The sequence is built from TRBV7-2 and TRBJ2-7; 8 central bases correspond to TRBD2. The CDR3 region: CASSLAPGLGEQYF. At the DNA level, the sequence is TGTGCCAGCAGCTTAGCGCCGGGACTAGGCGAGCAGTACTTC. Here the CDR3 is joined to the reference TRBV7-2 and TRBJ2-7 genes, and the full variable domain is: GAGVSQSPSNKVTEKGKDVELRCDPISGHTALYWYRQSLGQGLEFLIYFQGNSAPDKSGLPSDRFSAERTGGSVSTLTIQRTQQEDSAVYLCASSLAPGLGEQYFGPGTRLTVT.